The 9 T cell receptor beta chains below come from one sample, sequenced in a study of human T cells and chemical hapten exposure. TCRdb re-called the RACE reads with MiXCR, one entry per CDR3 protein. There are 75,000 to 100,000 distinct CDR3 sequences in the sample; around 12% occur only once, and 2% to 2.5% lies in the top ten. Noted time point: patch test 1, 2 weeks after DPC sensitization. Treatment denoted: therapeutic diphenylcyclopropenone sensitization with weekly scalp DPC. The sequencing here drew on whole blood, taken in connection with sensitization to the hapten diphenylcyclopropenone (DPC). Receptor source: a woman aged 40 to 50 with alopecia areata. Some clones in this sample may be carry-over from other donors' samples.

The J gene is TRBJ2-2, the V gene TRBV7-2, with TRBD2 matching 12 bases. J gave up 4 bases and V 5 bases, and 14 bases lay outside the gene matches. Germline V CDR1 and CDR2: SGHTA, FQGNSA. CDR3 size: 19 residues. The CDR3 sequence is CASSPRALAGGRGTGELFF. The CDR3 DNA reads TGTGCCAGCAGCCCTCGGGCACTAGCGGGAGGCCGTGGCACCGGGGAGCTGTTTTTT.

V gene TRBV29-1 combines with J gene TRBJ2-2; no definite D call. The CDR3 totals 14 residues. Germline V CDR1 and CDR2: SQVTM, ANQGSEA. Deletions cut 0 bases from V and 1 base from J, with 6 bases between. CDR3 nucleotides: TGCAGCGTTGAAGATCTTGGGAACACCGGGGAGCTGTTTTTT. This sequence encodes CSVEDLGNTGELFF.

There are a few counts of this clonotype. The J gene is TRBJ2-2, the V gene TRBV27; TRBD1 agrees at 8 bases. The CDR3 length is 17 residues. Germline values: CDR1 MNHEY, CDR2 SMNVEV (reference sequence). J lost 8 bases, V lost 4 bases, and 15 bases had no gene match. The CDR3 sequence is CASSSRRGRDLRGELFF. CDR3 sequence (DNA): TGTGCCAGCAGTTCCCGCAGGGGGCGCGATCTCCGTGGGGAGCTGTTTTTT.

This clonotype was seen at least ten times. The chain links TRBV20-1 to TRBJ2-3; 14 bases map to TRBD2. V was pared by 3 bases and J by 4 bases, with 6 bases of the junction left unmatched. This CDR3 region has 16 residues. Looked up from germline, CDR1 is DFQATT and CDR2 is SNEGSKA (reference sequence). CDR3 sequence reads: CSARGLAGDLSDTQYF. DNA for the CDR3: TGCAGTGCTAGGGGACTAGCGGGAGATCTGTCAGATACGCAGTATTTT.

This clonotype was counted between two and nine times. The chain has TRBV9 and TRBJ2-7, with 11 bases fitting TRBD2. This CDR3 comprises 13 residues. V lost 1 base and J lost 7; bases outside the gene matches: 1. Germline values: CDR1 SGDLS, CDR2 YYNGEE. In DNA, the CDR3 is TGTGCCAGCAGCGTACTAGCGGGAGGTGAGCAGTACTTC. Its protein product is CASSVLAGGEQYF.

The sample holds many counts of this clonotype. This chain uses TRBV7-8 with TRBJ1-1, with D perhaps TRBD1 (5 bases). The CDR3 loop spans 14 amino acids. V was pared by 5 bases and J by 2 bases, with 12 bases between. Germline CDR1 SGHVS, CDR2 FQNEAQ. The CDR3 nucleotides are TGTGCCAGCAGCCAGATGTGGGGCAACACTGAAGCTTTCTTT. It specifies CASSQMWGNTEAFF.

This clonotype was observed a handful of times. Here the CDR3 DNA reads TGTGCCAGCAGTTTAACAGTCGCTAGCGGAATCCTCGAGCAGTACTTC. This sequence encodes CASSLTVASGILEQYF. The V call is TRBV28, the J call TRBJ2-7, with TRBD2 identical over 7 bases. The trim removed 2 bases at V and 6 bases at J, leaving 13 bases unmatched. Looked up from germline, CDR1 is MDHEN and CDR2 is SYDVKM. There are 16 residues in the CDR3.

This clonotype has only a few counts. V and J are TRBV20-1 and TRBJ2-3; TRBD2 matches at 8 bases. The CDR3 has 15 residues. Germline V gene sequence: CDR1 DFQATT, CDR2 SNEGSKA (reference sequence). Trimming cost V 5 bases and J 2 bases; bases outside gene matches: 9. CDR3 region: CSAYPGLGPTDTQYF. CDR3 bases: TGCAGTGCTTATCCGGGACTAGGGCCCACAGATACGCAGTATTTT.

This clonotype turned up a few times. The chain recombines TRBV9 with TRBJ1-2; D uncertain. CDR3 length: 13 amino acids. Trimming shortened V by 0 bases and J by 3 bases, and 6 bases separated the two germline ends. Germline CDR1 and CDR2: SGDLS and YYNGEE. The DNA of the CDR3 is TGTGCCAGCAGCGTAGAGGACGACTATGGCTACACCTTC. As protein: CASSVEDDYGYTF.